This entry features one T cell receptor beta chain sequence. The sample originates from a study of blood T cell repertoires in COVID-19. At the level of the study: Samples representing acute and convalescent COVID-19 were sourced from the United States, Italy and Spain. The cDNA or gDNA used as material had been derived from T cells, B-cell-depleted T cells, or PBMCs.

Germline V gene sequence: CDR1 MGHDK, CDR2 SYGVNS. The CDR3 loop spans 16 amino acids. V dropped 2 bases and J dropped 4 bases, with 12 bases sitting between them. How the authors handled the data: For nucleated cells, counts were estimated from reference gene primer amplification. Repertoires were generated with immunoSEQ multiplex PCR, while TCRdb's copy carries only in-frame clones and drops some. D and trimming were read from the DNA, whereas the V and J calls and clone size are those reported in that table. Among about 77,000 clones, 80% were seen once, and the ten largest hold under 5%. This sequence joins TRBV25-1 and TRBJ1-6, with D tentatively TRBD1 (6 bases). The source material was peripheral blood. This receptor was obtained from a woman aged 70-85 years with acute or convalescent COVID-19. This chain's CDR3 is CASSEGGSRYNSPLHF. For the CDR3, the DNA is TGTGCCAGCAGTGAAGGGGGCAGTCGTTATAATTCACCCCTCCACTTT.